This T cell receptor beta chain was sequenced for a study of shared clonotypes between healthy human individuals. General study findings and limits: Around 5.4% of naive CD4 clonotypes were common to four donors.

V gave up 5 bases and J gave up 4 bases; unmatched junction bases: 14. The CDR3 totals 18 residues. CDR1 SGHAT and CDR2 FQNNGV come from the germline V gene. As to this clone: Its antigen is undetermined.

Researchers divided each subset's genomic DNA evenly across several immunoSEQ plates. In replicate PCRs of sorted subsets, about 200 ng DNA, approximately 30,000 T cell genomes, was used. Profiling relied on immunoSEQ multiplex PCR, and the TCRdb table lists in-frame clones only, not all of them. The sample has about 1.4 million clones, around 97% seen once. The receptor was isolated from a man aged 30 to 45 in good health. Specimen: naive CD4+ T cells sorted from blood. The subset: CD45RA+ positively selected. The V and J genes are TRBV11-2 and TRBJ2-1; 10 nucleotides agree with TRBD2. Here the CDR3 DNA reads TGTGCCAGCAGCCTGACAAGGACTAGCGGAGGGATTTACAATGAGCAGTTCTTC. Protein product: CASSLTRTSGGIYNEQFF.